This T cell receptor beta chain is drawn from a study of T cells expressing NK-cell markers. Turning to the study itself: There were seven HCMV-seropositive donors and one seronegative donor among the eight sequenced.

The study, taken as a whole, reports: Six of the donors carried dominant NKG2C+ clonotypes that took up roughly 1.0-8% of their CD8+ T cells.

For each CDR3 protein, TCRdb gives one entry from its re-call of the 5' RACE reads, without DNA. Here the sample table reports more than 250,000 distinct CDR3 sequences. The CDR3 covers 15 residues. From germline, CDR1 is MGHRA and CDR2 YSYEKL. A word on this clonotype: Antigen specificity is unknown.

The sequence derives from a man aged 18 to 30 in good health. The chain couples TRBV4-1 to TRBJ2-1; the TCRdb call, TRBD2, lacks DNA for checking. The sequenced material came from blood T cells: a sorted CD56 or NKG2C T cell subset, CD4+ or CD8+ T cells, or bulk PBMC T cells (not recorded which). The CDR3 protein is CASSQSGTAYNEQFF.